This T cell receptor beta chain emerged from a study of blood T cell repertoires in COVID-19. At the level of the study: COVID-19 samples from acute and convalescent phases originated in the United States, Italy and Spain.

This CDR3 is built from 14 residues. Germline V lookup: CDR1 SNHLY, CDR2 FYNNEI. The germline V and J ends were trimmed by 4 bases and 4 bases, with 11 bases remaining between them. TCRdb's table, derived via immunoSEQ multiplex PCR, lists solely in-frame clones and lacks some. The data contain 310,000 or so clones, 70% to 90% of them singletons. The chain links TRBV2 to TRBJ2-1; D perhaps matches TRBD1 (5 bases). Input material: peripheral blood. The TCR was taken from a man between 18 and 29 years old who had recovered from COVID-19. The CDR3 protein is CASSASGPYNEQFF. As DNA, the CDR3 is TGTGCCAGCAGTGCCTCAGGGCCTTACAATGAGCAGTTCTTC. The whole variable domain, remainder taken from reference TRBV2 and TRBJ2-1, is EPEVTQTPSHQVTQMGQEVILRCVPISNHLYFYWYRQILGQKVEFLVSFYNNEISEKSEIFDDQFSVERPDGSNFTLKIRSTKLEDSAMYFCASSASGPYNEQFFGPGTRLTVL.